The 20 T cell receptor beta chains presented below share a single source sample, sequenced in a study of blood T cell repertoires in COVID-19. Generated by immunoSEQ multiplex PCR, the TCRdb table keeps only in-frame clones and is missing some. The sample holds more than 85,000 clones, approximately 82% seen once. Source material: peripheral blood. These receptors were collected from a woman over 75 with acute or convalescent COVID-19.

The chain couples TRBV6-4 to TRBJ1-2; D may be TRBD1 (5 bases). V shed 4 bases and J shed 4 bases, with 13 bases lying between them. The CDR3 has 14 amino acids. Germline V gives CDR1 MRHNA, CDR2 SNTAGT. The CDR3 loop reads CASSAEGRSYGYTF. The CDR3 bases are TGTGCCAGCAGTGCGGAGGGACGGTCCTATGGCTACACCTTC.

This sequence joins TRBV19 and TRBJ1-2, with a possible D match to TRBD1 (6 bases). V dropped 6 bases and J dropped 6 bases, with 14 bases sitting between them. The CDR3 has 13 amino acids. Germline lookup yields CDR1 LNHDA and CDR2 SQIVND (reference sequence). The CDR3 here is CASSTVQGNGYTF. In nucleotides, the CDR3 is TGTGCCAGTAGCACTGTACAGGGAAATGGCTACACCTTC.

The DNA for the CDR3 is TGTGCCAGCTCACCAGGAGACAGACAAGAGACCCAGTACTTC. It specifies CASSPGDRQETQYF. The V call is TRBV18, the J call TRBJ2-5, with a tentative D call TRBD1 (5 bases). V was pared by 2 bases and J by 2 bases, with 9 bases between. The CDR3 is 14 amino acids. CDR1 is KGHSH, CDR2 LQKENI, per germline.

This chain uses TRBV7-3 with TRBJ1-2; tentatively, D is TRBD1 (5 bases). The germline V and J ends were trimmed by 4 bases and 4 bases, with 10 bases remaining between them. The CDR3 is made up of 13 amino acids. Germline V gene sequence: CDR1 SGHTA, CDR2 FQGTGA. The CDR3 is CASSYGQSYGYTF. CDR3 bases: TGTGCCAGCAGCTACGGACAATCCTATGGCTACACCTTC.

The genes are TRBV3-1 (or the pseudogene TRBV3-2) and TRBJ2-1, with D perhaps TRBD2 (5 bases). Per germline, CDR1 LGHDT and CDR2 YNNKEL (reference sequence). CDR3 length equals 13 residues. The V gene lost 2 bases and the J gene lost 7 bases, with 9 bases spanning the gap. Here the CDR3 DNA reads TGTGCCAGCAGCCAATTATCGGGGAATGAGCAGTTCTTC. Amino acid sequence: CASSQLSGNEQFF.

The chain employs TRBV7-3 and TRBJ2-3, with 8 positions matching TRBD2. The CDR3 is 16 amino acids. Germline V gene data show CDR1 as SGHTA and CDR2 as FQGTGA. With V trimmed by 6 bases and J by 0 bases, 8 bases remained unmatched. The chain's CDR3 is CASSPGTRISTDTQYF. The CDR3 nucleotides are TGTGCCAGCAGTCCCGGGACTAGGATCAGCACAGATACGCAGTATTTT.

The chain couples TRBV4-1 to TRBJ2-1; TRBD2 matches at 9 bases. CDR1 is MGHRA and CDR2 is YSYEKL in the germline V gene. V was clipped by 4 bases and J by 7 bases; unmatched bases: 11. The CDR3 totals 16 residues. CDR3: CASSLAPGTSRNEQFF. The DNA of the CDR3 is TGCGCCAGCAGCCTTGCCCCCGGGACTAGCAGGAATGAGCAGTTCTTC.

CDR3: CATRLRGLAGVVDTQYF. CDR3 coding DNA: TGTGCCACCCGGTTGAGGGGACTAGCGGGAGTAGTGGATACGCAGTATTTT. This chain connects TRBV4-2 to TRBJ2-3, with 14 nucleotides matching TRBD2. V lost 10 bases to trimming and J lost 6 bases; unmatched junction nucleotides: 15. Germline values: CDR1 LGHNA, CDR2 YNFKEQ. The CDR3 contains 17 residues.

V gene TRBV5-6 combines with J gene TRBJ2-5; 9 positions match TRBD2. This CDR3 region has 15 residues. Germline V gene data show CDR1 as SGHDT and CDR2 as YYEEEE. V shed 0 bases and J 5 bases; nucleotides not matched to a gene: 5. The CDR3 DNA reads as TGTGCCAGCAGCTTGGGCGGGAGGGCTCGGGAGACCCAGTACTTC. This codes for CASSLGGRARETQYF.

This chain joins TRBV9 and TRBJ1-6; D unresolved. The CDR3 runs to 13 residues. CDR1 is SGDLS, CDR2 YYNGEE, per germline. V was trimmed by 3 bases and J by 4 bases, leaving 5 bases between them. CDR3 in amino acids: CASSEQYNSPLHF. CDR3 nucleotides: TGTGCCAGCAGCGAACAGTATAATTCACCCCTCCACTTT.

The chain uses TRBV10-2 and TRBJ1-1, with D perhaps matching TRBD1 (5 bases). There are 12 residues in the CDR3. Trimming stripped 6 bases from V and 7 bases from J, with 12 bases between. CDR1 and CDR2 from the germline V gene are WSHSY and SAAADI. The CDR3 here is CASRTGAGEAFF. CDR3 DNA: TGCGCCAGCAGAACAGGAGCGGGTGAAGCTTTCTTT.

The CDR3 DNA sequence: TGTGCCAGCAGCCAATACCGTAGAGATGGCTACACCTTC. Encoded protein: CASSQYRRDGYTF. The genes are TRBV16 and TRBJ1-2; D gene unclear. Per the germline V gene, CDR1 is KGHSY and CDR2 is FQNENV. The V and J ends lost 1 base and 6 bases respectively, with 9 bases between them. This CDR3 contains 13 residues. Using reference TRBV16 and TRBJ1-2 for the parts outside the CDR3, the full variable domain is GEEVAQTPKHLVRGEGQKAKLYCAPIKGHSYVFWYQQVLKNEFKFLISFQNENVFDETGMPKERFSAKCLPNSPCSLEIQATKLEDSAVYFCASSQYRRDGYTFGSGTRLTVV.

The V gene is TRBV5-1, the J gene TRBJ2-3, with D possibly TRBD2 on 5 matching bases. CDR3 length: 18 residues. Germline V lookup: CDR1 SGHRS, CDR2 YFSETQ. V was shortened by 4 bases and J by 0 bases, with 21 bases between the two germline ends. In DNA form, the CDR3 reads TGCGCCAGCAGCGGCGGACTCCGACCCACCGATAGCACAGATACGCAGTATTTT. This sequence encodes CASSGGLRPTDSTDTQYF.

The chain couples TRBV5-4 to TRBJ2-1; 9 bases are a match to TRBD1. CDR1 is SGHNT and CDR2 is YYREEE in the germline V gene (reference sequence). V dropped 4 bases and J dropped 3; count of bases not matched to a gene: 11. This CDR3 comprises 17 residues. In DNA, the CDR3 is TGTGCCAGCAGCGCAGACTGGGGGACAGGGATCTACAATGAGCAGTTCTTC. It is translated as CASSADWGTGIYNEQFF.

This clone was seen at least ten times. The gene calls are TRBV10-2 and TRBJ2-2; 12 bases are a match to TRBD2. Losses at the gene ends were 6 bases for V and 7 bases for J; bases not matched to a gene: 6. Germline V gene data show CDR1 as WSHSY and CDR2 as SAAADI. The CDR3 runs to 15 residues. As DNA, the CDR3 is TGCGCCAGCAGGGAACTAGCGGGAGGAATCGGGGAGCTGTTTTTT. Protein: CASRELAGGIGELFF.

This chain connects TRBV3-1 (or the pseudogene TRBV3-2) to TRBJ1-1, with TRBD1 matching 10 bases. Germline V gives CDR1 LGHDT, CDR2 YNNKEL (reference sequence). Trimming took 2 bases from V and 5 from J; bases not matched to a gene: 11. The CDR3 sequence is 17 residues long. Here the CDR3 DNA reads TGTGCCAGCAGCCAAATCGTAGGGACAGGGGAGGGGACTGAAGCTTTCTTT. Its translation: CASSQIVGTGEGTEAFF.

The chain employs TRBV5-1 and TRBJ1-3, with TRBD1 matching 7 bases. V dropped 3 bases and J dropped 3; count of bases not matched to a gene: 9. Per the germline V gene, CDR1 is SGHRS and CDR2 is YFSETQ. This CDR3 comprises 16 residues. The CDR3 nucleotides read TGCGCCAGCAGCTACCGACAGGGAACGCGTGGAAACACCATATATTTT. This encodes CASSYRQGTRGNTIYF. Full variable domain (missing parts from reference TRBV5-1 and TRBJ1-3): KAGVTQTPRYLIKTRGQQVTLSCSPISGHRSVSWYQQTPGQGLQFLFEYFSETQRNKGNFPGRFSGRQFSNSRSEMNVSTLELGDSALYLCASSYRQGTRGNTIYFGEGSWLTVV.

The chain combines TRBV29-1 with TRBJ1-1, with D unresolved. Germline-derived CDR1 and CDR2 are SQVTM and ANQGSEA. The CDR3 runs 13 residues. Trimming shortened V by 6 bases and J by 4 bases, and 15 bases separated the two germline ends. The CDR3: CSVFPAPGTEAFF. In DNA form, the CDR3 reads TGCAGCGTATTTCCCGCGCCAGGCACTGAAGCTTTCTTT.

This rearrangement joins TRBV9 to TRBJ2-5; 7 nucleotides match TRBD2. The CDR3 is made up of 14 amino acids. Germline CDR1 reads SGDLS; CDR2 reads YYNGEE. J lost 4 bases, V lost 0 bases, and 3 bases had no gene match. The CDR3 DNA reads as TGTGCCAGCAGCGTAGATGGCGGGAGAGAGACCCAGTACTTC. This codes for CASSVDGGRETQYF.

The chain couples TRBV7-2 to TRBJ2-5; 12 nucleotides line up with TRBD2. The V segment lost 7 bases and the J segment 5 bases; nucleotides outside the gene matches: 17. CDR1 is SGHTA and CDR2 is FQGNSA in the germline V gene. The CDR3 runs 18 residues. CDR3 loop: CASTQWRASGGAGETQYF. CDR3 DNA: TGTGCCAGCACCCAATGGCGGGCTAGCGGGGGGGCCGGGGAGACCCAGTACTTC.